Presented here are 10 T cell receptor beta chains from one specimen sequenced in a study of T cell repertoires in cytomegalovirus infection. Via MiXCR, TCRdb re-called the reads, giving one row per CDR3 protein. The repertoire includes approximately 400,000 distinct CDR3 sequences, approximately 33% of them detected once, and approximately 15% sits in the top ten. Material for sequencing was PBMCs. The source of these receptors is a human donor in good health (CMV status not recorded). Some clones in this sample may be carry-over from other donors' samples.

The chain recombines TRBV4-2 with TRBJ2-1; 10 bases align to TRBD1. The CDR3 has 15 residues. J was trimmed by 5 bases and V by 1 base; bases with no gene match: 2. Per the germline V gene, CDR1 is LGHNA and CDR2 is YNFKEQ. This chain's CDR3 is CASSQGTGGNNEQFF. The CDR3 DNA reads TGTGCCAGCAGCCAAGGGACAGGGGGAAACAATGAGCAGTTCTTC.

For the CDR3, the DNA is TGCGCCAGCAGCTCGGAGAGCGGGGAAAATTCACCCCTCCACTTT. It translates to CASSSESGENSPLHF. The chain is built from TRBV5-1 and TRBJ1-6; no firm D call. V was trimmed by 3 bases and J by 7 bases, leaving 14 bases between them. Germline CDR1 SGHRS, CDR2 YFSETQ. The CDR3 is made up of 15 amino acids.

In this sample, this clonotype turned up many times. The CDR3 nucleotides are TGTGCCAGCAGCTCCACCCCGGGGGGATACAATGAGCAGTTCTTC. This codes for CASSSTPGGYNEQFF. V usage is TRBV7-2 and J usage is TRBJ2-1; 7 bases are shared with TRBD2. Trimming at V came to 4 bases and at J to 4 bases, leaving 7 bases not matched to a gene. Germline CDR1 and CDR2: SGHTA and FQGNSA. This CDR3 is 15 amino acids long. Drawing the rest from reference TRBV7-2 and TRBJ2-1, the complete variable domain is GAGVSQSPSNKVTEKGKDVELRCDPISGHTALYWYRQSLGQGLEFLIYFQGNSAPDKSGLPSDRFSAERTGGSVSTLTIQRTQQEDSAVYLCASSSTPGGYNEQFFGPGTRLTVL.

This clonotype has only a few counts. V gene TRBV24-1 combines with J gene TRBJ1-5; TRBD1 aligns across 7 bases. CDR3 length equals 16 residues. Germline V gives CDR1 KGHDR, CDR2 SFDVKD. J gave up 1 base and V 3 bases, and 5 bases lay outside the gene matches. CDR3 DNA sequence: TGTGCCACCAGTGATGGCCGGGACAGAAGCAATCAGCCCCAGCATTTT. It encodes CATSDGRDRSNQPQHF.

V usage is TRBV25-1 and J usage is TRBJ1-3, with TRBD1 as a possible D gene (5 bases). Trimming left V 8 bases short and J 0 bases short, with 14 bases between. Germline V gives CDR1 MGHDK, CDR2 SYGVNS. The CDR3 contains 15 residues. CDR3 nucleotide sequence: TGTGCCAGCTTCCGGGCCAGGGACTCTGGAAACACCATATATTTT. As protein: CASFRARDSGNTIYF.

A remark on this clonotype: The germline gene is not matched at one end of the junction; a read error may be the cause. V usage is TRBV7-2 and J usage is TRBJ1-1; D is unclear. The CDR3 loop spans 14 amino acids. From germline, CDR1 is SGHTA and CDR2 FQGNSA. CDR3 nucleotide sequence: TGTGCCAGCAGACTCCTCGCCATGAACACGGAAGCTTTCTTT. Translated: CASRLLAMNTEAFF. Combining the CDR3 with reference TRBV7-2 and TRBJ1-1 gives the whole variable domain GAGVSQSPSNKVTEKGKDVELRCDPISGHTALYWYRQSLGQGLEFLIYFQGNSAPDKSGLPSDRFSAERTGGSVSTLTIQRTQQEDSAVYLCASRLLAMNTEAFFGQGTRLTVV.

The chain uses TRBV28 and TRBJ2-7; no clear D gene. Trimming left V 2 bases short and J 9 bases short, with 20 bases between. The CDR3 has 15 amino acids. Looked up from germline, CDR1 is MDHEN and CDR2 is SYDVKM. The CDR3 DNA reads as TGTGCCAGCAGTTTAGGGGTCTCGGGCTCCTATCGGCAGTACTTC. It is translated as CASSLGVSGSYRQYF.

This chain uses TRBV19 with TRBJ1-6; possibly TRBD1 for D (6 bases). This CDR3 comprises 15 residues. Germline-derived CDR1 and CDR2 are LNHDA and SQIVND (reference sequence). V lost 7 bases and J 6 bases, leaving 16 bases between the germline ends. In DNA, the CDR3 is TGTGCCAGTATCCCCGGTAGGGGGTCTAATTCACCCCTCCACTTT. It codes for CASIPGRGSNSPLHF.

The chain has TRBV6-6 and TRBJ1-5; a possible D gene is TRBD1 (5 bases). The CDR3 has 13 residues. V was pared by 7 bases and J by 6 bases, with 13 bases between. CDR1 MNHNY and CDR2 SVGAGI come from the germline V gene (reference sequence). The CDR3 reads CASNTGGSQPQHF. CDR3 DNA: TGTGCCAGCAACACCGGGGGGAGTCAGCCCCAGCATTTT.

This clonotype occurred many times. The chain combines TRBV7-2 with TRBJ2-2; D is ambiguous. V lost 6 bases and J 1 base, leaving 0 bases between the germline ends. Germline CDR1 and CDR2: SGHTA and FQGNSA. The CDR3 extends over 11 amino acids. The CDR3 DNA reads as TGTGCCAGCAGGAACACCGGGGAGCTGTTTTTT. Its protein is CASRNTGELFF.